The sequence of this T cell receptor beta chain was determined in a study of T cells after posttransplantation cyclophosphamide. With respect to this clone: Antigen unknown.

Clones were sequenced by immunoSEQ multiplex PCR, and TCRdb holds only the in-frame ones, with some missing. The sample carries some 64,000 clones, about 94% recorded once. Study-wide points: After PTCy, TRB diversity resembled that of CNI/methotrexate controls.

This related bone marrow graft donor gave peripheral blood on the day of marrow donation. The sequencing sample was made of PBMCs. The TCR was taken from a woman aged 25-40 years in good health and a related stem cell transplant donor.

The CDR3 nucleotides read TGTGCCAGCAGTGAAGGTCAGGACTCTGGAAACACCATATATTTT. This gives the protein CASSEGQDSGNTIYF. V and J are TRBV6-1 and TRBJ1-3, with unresolved D. This CDR3 is built from 15 residues. Germline-derived CDR1 and CDR2 are MNHNS and SASEGT. V dropped 1 base and J dropped 0 bases, with 7 bases sitting between them.